This T cell receptor (beta chain) comes out of a study of blood T cell repertoires in COVID-19. Across the study: Sites across the United States, Italy and Spain contributed samples from acute and convalescent COVID-19. Sources were T cells, B-cell-depleted T cells, or PBMCs; the material itself was cDNA or gDNA.

Germline-derived CDR1 and CDR2 are GTSNPN and SVGIG (reference sequence). This CDR3 comprises 14 residues. The V end was cut by 0 bases, the J end by 5 bases, with 13 bases between. Source study methods: Nucleated cell counts were estimated from reference gene primer amplification. Generated by immunoSEQ multiplex PCR, the TCRdb table keeps only in-frame clones and is missing some. V and J calls and clone size come straight from that table; D and trimming were deduced from the DNA. Of around 70,000 clones in the sample, 70% to 90% were seen once. This sequence was found in a woman aged 55-75 years with acute or convalescent COVID-19. The chain carries TRBV30 and TRBJ1-1; possible D gene TRBD1, 6 bases. Sequencing was carried out using peripheral blood. The CDR3 DNA is TGTGCCTGGAGTGTGCGGGGGGCTTGGACTGAAGCTTTCTTT. Its protein is CAWSVRGAWTEAFF.